This TCR beta chain was sequenced for a study of T cells after yellow fever vaccination. This CDR3 comprises 17 residues. The germline gives CDR1 SGHDN, CDR2 FVKESK. The V and J ends lost 4 bases and 0 bases respectively, with 16 bases between them. Study-level findings and limits: Any FACS-sorted repertoire could hold abundant clonotypes that contaminate it from the bulk population. The booster response re-showed most primary clones: approximately 95% CD4, approximately 90% CD8.

Template switching with 5'RACE generated the TCR cDNA and added a universal primer site and UMIs. TCRdb reprocessed the 5' RACE reads via MiXCR and lists one record per CDR3 protein. The repertoire holds 95,000 to 150,000 distinct CDR3 sequences, with under 8% as singletons. This clonotype was counted many times. Its target is unknown. This TCR derives from a man aged 18 to 29 who received the YFV17D yellow fever vaccine. The V gene is TRBV14, the J gene TRBJ2-1; maybe TRBD2 (6 bases). The input for sequencing was CD4+ T cells sorted from PBMCs, taken 10 to 11 days after the first yellow fever vaccination. CDR3 protein: CASSRYGSMSSYNEQFF. The DNA of the CDR3 is TGTGCCAGCAGCCGTTACGGGAGCATGAGCTCCTACAATGAGCAGTTCTTC.